This T cell receptor beta chain emerged from a study of T cell responses to AZD1222 COVID-19 vaccine. Notes on the study in general: Samples come after the peak T cell response, not at day 14.

The CDR3 extends over 16 amino acids. V lost 2 bases and J 0 bases, leaving 11 bases between the germline ends. From germline, CDR1 is SGHNT and CDR2 YYREEE (reference sequence). Data came from immunoSEQ multiplex PCR; TCRdb stores just in-frame clones and leaves some out. Here the sample spans about 140,000 clones, roughly 91% being singletons. In regard to this clone: Its antigen is not known.

V gene TRBV5-4 combines with J gene TRBJ2-2; the D gene is possibly TRBD1 (6 bases). The source is an adult who received the AZD1222 COVID-19 vaccine. Specimen: peripheral blood, collected 28 days after the second AZD1222 dose. CDR3 loop: CASSFSDSANTGELFF. The CDR3 DNA reads TGTGCCAGCAGCTTTTCGGACAGCGCGAACACCGGGGAGCTGTTTTTT.